This TCR beta chain was captured by sequencing in a study of T-cell reconstitution after alpha-beta-depleted transplantation in children. Using unique molecular identifiers, the investigators prepared the TCRbeta library. MiXCR, run by TCRdb on the PCR reads, gives a single entry per CDR3 protein. Of 800,000 to 1,000,000 distinct CDR3 sequences listed, about 31% are singletons. This clonotype was recorded a few times. Its specificity is unknown. Points from the study as a whole: One year after transplant, T-cell counts and diversity came mostly from newly produced T cells.

CDR1 SGHTA and CDR2 FQGNSA come from the germline V gene. Trimming stripped 2 bases from V and 9 bases from J, with 14 bases between. The CDR3 loop spans 14 amino acids. V and J are TRBV7-2 and TRBJ1-5; D is ambiguous. This sequence was found in a boy in the first two years of life who had a stem cell transplant for SCID, so the T cells may come from the graft donor. The material sequenced was PBMCs, mostly from graft donor cells, taken 360 days after TCRalphabeta/CD19-depleted stem cell transplant. The CDR3 bases are TGTGCCAGCAGCTTATCGGTTACCCTTCGGCCCCAGCATTTT. Translating gives CASSLSVTLRPQHF.